Listed below are T cell receptor beta chains from one sample, sequenced in a study of cytomegalovirus exposure and HLA in healthy donors. TCRdb's copy holds only in-frame clones and misses some; the assay was immunoSEQ multiplex PCR. The sample carries about 76,000 clones, around 81% recorded once. The sequenced material came from PBMCs. The receptor source for this set is a young woman in good health and CMV-seronegative. Each CDR3 is given without its conserved first and last residue. Each record gives: V gene, J gene, CDR3 protein.

v_gene: TRBV18
j_gene: TRBJ1-4
CDR3aa: ASSLNAAGARNEKLF

v_gene: TRBV7-9
j_gene: TRBJ2-2
CDR3aa: ASSLGLAVANTGELF

v_gene: TRBV18
j_gene: TRBJ1-4
CDR3aa: ASSTQRTGRTNEKLF

v_gene: TRBV9
j_gene: TRBJ2-5
CDR3aa: TSSVRTSGRSKETQY

v_gene: TRBV27
j_gene: TRBJ1-5
CDR3aa: ASSLGGFMVQPQH

v_gene: TRBV7-9
j_gene: TRBJ1-1
CDR3aa: ASSVGQGSMNTEAF

v_gene: TRBV11-3
j_gene: TRBJ1-1
CDR3aa: ASSLGGNTEAF

v_gene: TRBV11-1
j_gene: TRBJ1-2
CDR3aa: ASSFVDREGYT

v_gene: TRBV10-3
j_gene: TRBJ2-1
CDR3aa: ASSYSLAGEQF

v_gene: TRBV4-3
j_gene: TRBJ2-1
CDR3aa: ASSQVTGAYEQF